This T cell receptor beta chain was retrieved from a study of T-cell memory formation after mild COVID-19. Study summary: There were largely donor-specific TCR clusters.

In regard to this clonotype: Antigen unknown.

Study conclusions and caveats: Some responding clones appeared in pre-infection memory, suggesting cross-reactive memory joined. CD4+ contracting clones lay mainly in CM and EM, CD8+ ones in EMRA. CD4/CD8 balance characterized clones contracting day 15 to 85, and CD4+ skew characterized later expanders.

One entry per CDR3 protein, called by TCRdb with MiXCR from the 5' RACE reads. This sample has 150,000 or so distinct CDR3 sequences, with approximately 14% found just once. Germline-derived CDR1 and CDR2 are MNHNY and SVGAGI (reference sequence). With 0 bases removed from V and 0 bases from J, the gap between germline ends came to 12 bases. The CDR3 runs 18 residues. This receptor was taken from an adult woman who had mild COVID-19 (a few samples of this study predate the infection). Cell type and time point are not known. The sequencing sample was made of PBMCs or a T cell subset sorted from them (not recorded which). The chain combines TRBV6-6 with TRBJ2-6; no definite D call. CDR3 sequence reads: CASSYSTMVSSGANVLTF. In DNA, the CDR3 is TGTGCCAGCAGTTACTCAACGATGGTGAGCTCTGGGGCCAACGTCCTGACTTTC.